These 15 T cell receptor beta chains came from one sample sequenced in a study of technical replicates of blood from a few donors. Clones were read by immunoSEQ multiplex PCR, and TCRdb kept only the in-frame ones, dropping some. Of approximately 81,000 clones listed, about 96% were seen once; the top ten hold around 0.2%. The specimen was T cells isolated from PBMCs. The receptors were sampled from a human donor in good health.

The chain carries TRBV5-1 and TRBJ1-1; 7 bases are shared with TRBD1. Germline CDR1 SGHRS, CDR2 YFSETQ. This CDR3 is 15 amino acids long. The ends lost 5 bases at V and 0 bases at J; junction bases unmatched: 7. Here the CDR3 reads CASSFATGVNTEAFF. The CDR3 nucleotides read TGCGCCAGCAGTTTTGCTACAGGGGTGAACACTGAAGCTTTCTTT.

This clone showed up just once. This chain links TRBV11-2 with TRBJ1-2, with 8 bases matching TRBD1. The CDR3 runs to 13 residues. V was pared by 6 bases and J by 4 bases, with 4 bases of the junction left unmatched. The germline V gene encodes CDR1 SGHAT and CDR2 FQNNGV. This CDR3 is CASRRTGRYGYTF. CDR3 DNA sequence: TGTGCCAGCAGGCGGACAGGGCGCTATGGCTACACCTTC. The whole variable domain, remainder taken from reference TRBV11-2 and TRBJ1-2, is EAGVAQSPRYKIIEKRQSVAFWCNPISGHATLYWYQQILGQGPKLLIQFQNNGVVDDSQLPKDRFSAERLKGVDSTLKIQPAKLEDSAVYLCASRRTGRYGYTFGSGTRLTVV.

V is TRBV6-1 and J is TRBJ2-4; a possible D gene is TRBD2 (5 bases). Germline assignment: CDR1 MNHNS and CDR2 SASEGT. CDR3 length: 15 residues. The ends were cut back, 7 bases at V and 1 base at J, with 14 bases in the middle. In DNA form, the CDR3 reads TGTGCCAGCACCGGTTCGAGGGAGGCCAAAAACATTCAGTACTTC. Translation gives CASTGSREAKNIQYF.

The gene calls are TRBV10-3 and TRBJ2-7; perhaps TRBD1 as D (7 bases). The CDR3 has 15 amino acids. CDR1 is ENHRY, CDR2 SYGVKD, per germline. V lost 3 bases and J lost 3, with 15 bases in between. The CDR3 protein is CAISEWRGQDYEQYF. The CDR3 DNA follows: TGTGCCATCAGTGAATGGAGGGGGCAAGACTACGAGCAGTACTTC.

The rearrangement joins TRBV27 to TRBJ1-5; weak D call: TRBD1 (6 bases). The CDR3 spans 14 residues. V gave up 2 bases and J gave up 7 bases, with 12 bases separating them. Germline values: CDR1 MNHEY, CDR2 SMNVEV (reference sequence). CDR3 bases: TGTGCCAGCAGTTTAAACAGGGCCCACCAGCCCCAGCATTTT. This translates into CASSLNRAHQPQHF.

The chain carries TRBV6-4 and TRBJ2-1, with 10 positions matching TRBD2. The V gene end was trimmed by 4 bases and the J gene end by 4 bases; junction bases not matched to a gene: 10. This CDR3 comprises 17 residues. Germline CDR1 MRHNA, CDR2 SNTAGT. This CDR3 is CASSAALTSGAYNEQFF. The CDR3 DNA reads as TGTGCCAGCAGTGCCGCCCTAACTAGCGGGGCATACAATGAGCAGTTCTTC.

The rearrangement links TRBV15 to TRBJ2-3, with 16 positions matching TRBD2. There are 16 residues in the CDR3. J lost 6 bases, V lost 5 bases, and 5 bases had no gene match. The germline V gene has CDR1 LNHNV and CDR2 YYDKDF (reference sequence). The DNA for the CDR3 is TGTGCCACCAGCGGGACTAGCGGGAGGGCCGTGGATACGCAGTATTTT. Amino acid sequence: CATSGTSGRAVDTQYF.

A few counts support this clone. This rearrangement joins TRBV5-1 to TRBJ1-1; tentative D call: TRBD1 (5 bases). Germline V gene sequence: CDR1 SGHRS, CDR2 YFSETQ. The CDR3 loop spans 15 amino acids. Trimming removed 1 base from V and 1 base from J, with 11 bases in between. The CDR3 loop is CASSLIDSRNTEAFF. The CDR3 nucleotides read TGCGCCAGCAGCTTGATAGACAGTAGGAACACTGAAGCTTTCTTT.

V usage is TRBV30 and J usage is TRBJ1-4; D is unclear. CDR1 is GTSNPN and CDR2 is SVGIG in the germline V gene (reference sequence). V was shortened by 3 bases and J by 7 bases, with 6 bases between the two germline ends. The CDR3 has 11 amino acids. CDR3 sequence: CAWRDFEKLFF. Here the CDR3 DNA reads TGTGCCTGGAGGGACTTTGAAAAACTGTTTTTT. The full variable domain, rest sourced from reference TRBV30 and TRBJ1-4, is SQTIHQWPATLVQPVGSPLSLECTVEGTSNPNLYWYRQAAGRGLQLLFYSVGIGQISSEVPQNLSASRPQDRQFILSSKKLLLSDSGFYLCAWRDFEKLFFGSGTQLSVL.

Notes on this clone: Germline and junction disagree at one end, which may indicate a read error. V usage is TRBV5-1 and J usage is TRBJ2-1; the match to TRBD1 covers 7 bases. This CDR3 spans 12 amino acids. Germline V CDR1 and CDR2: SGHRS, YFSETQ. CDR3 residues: CASSFVQADRVF. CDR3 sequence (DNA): TGCGCCAGCAGCTTCGTCCAGGCCGACAGGGTCTTC.

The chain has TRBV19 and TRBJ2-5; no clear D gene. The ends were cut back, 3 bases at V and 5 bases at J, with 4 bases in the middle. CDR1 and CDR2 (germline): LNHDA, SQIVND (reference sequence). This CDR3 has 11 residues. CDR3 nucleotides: TGTGCCAGTAGTATTCTGGAGACCCAGTACTTC. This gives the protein CASSILETQYF.

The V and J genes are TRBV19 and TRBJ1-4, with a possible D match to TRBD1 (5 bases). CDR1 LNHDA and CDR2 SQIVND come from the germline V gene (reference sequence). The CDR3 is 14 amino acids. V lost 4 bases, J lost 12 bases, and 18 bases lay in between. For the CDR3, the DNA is TGTGCCAGTAGTACCCGGGACTCCGAGGAAGAACTGTTTTTT. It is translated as CASSTRDSEEELFF.

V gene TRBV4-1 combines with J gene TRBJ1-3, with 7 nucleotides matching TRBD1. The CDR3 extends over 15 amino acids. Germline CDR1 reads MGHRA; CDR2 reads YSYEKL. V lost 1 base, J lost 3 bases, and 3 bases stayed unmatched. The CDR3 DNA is TGCGCCAGCAGCCAAGTGCCAGGGGGTGGAAACACCATATATTTT. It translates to CASSQVPGGGNTIYF.

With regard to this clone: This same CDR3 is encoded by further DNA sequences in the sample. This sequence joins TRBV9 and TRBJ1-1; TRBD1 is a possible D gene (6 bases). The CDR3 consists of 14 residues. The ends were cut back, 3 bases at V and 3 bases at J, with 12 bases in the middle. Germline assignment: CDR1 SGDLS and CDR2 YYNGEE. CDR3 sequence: CASSGPGGDTEAFF. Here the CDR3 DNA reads TGTGCCAGCAGCGGACCGGGGGGCGACACTGAAGCTTTCTTT. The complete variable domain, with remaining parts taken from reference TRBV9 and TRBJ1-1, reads DSGVTQTPKHLITATGQRVTLRCSPRSGDLSVYWYQQSLDQGLQFLIQYYNGEERAKGNILERFSAQQFPDLHSELNLSSLELGDSALYFCASSGPGGDTEAFFGQGTRLTVV.

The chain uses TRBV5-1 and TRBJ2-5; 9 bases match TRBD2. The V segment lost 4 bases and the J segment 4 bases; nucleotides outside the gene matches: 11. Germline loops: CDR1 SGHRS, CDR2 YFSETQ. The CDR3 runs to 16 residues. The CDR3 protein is CASSPPTGTSIETQYF. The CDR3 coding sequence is TGCGCCAGCAGCCCCCCAACCGGGACTAGCATAGAGACCCAGTACTTC.